This section outlines one T cell receptor beta chain sequence together with its context. The sample contains more than one DNA sequence encoding this CDR3. As originally analysed: Estimated nucleated cell counts came from reference gene primer amplification. The repertoire was sequenced with immunoSEQ multiplex PCR; TCRdb's copy has only in-frame clones and lacks some. That table gives V, J and clone size, and the DNA gave D and trimming. The data contain about 31,000 clones, approximately 86% of them singletons. Seattle's cohort entered during active infection and was followed longitudinally. This sample was included in a study of blood T cell repertoires in COVID-19. Study at large: COVID-19 samples collected from the United States, Italy and Spain covered acute and convalescent phases.

V lost 4 bases and J lost 4, with 11 bases in between. Germline V CDR1 and CDR2: MNHEY, SMNVEV (reference sequence). This CDR3 contains 14 residues. The chain is built from TRBV27 and TRBJ2-1, with D maybe TRBD1 (6 bases). This receptor was obtained from a man aged 60-69 years with COVID-19, enrolled during active disease. The sample comprised peripheral blood. CDR3 sequence: CASSSRQAYNEQFF. The CDR3 coding sequence is TGTGCCAGCAGTTCCAGACAGGCATACAATGAGCAGTTCTTC.